Each of the 17 T cell receptor beta chains below was sequenced from the same sample in a study of cytomegalovirus exposure and HLA in healthy donors. The PCR used 60 Vbeta and 13 Jbeta primers. Assay used: immunoSEQ multiplex PCR; TCRdb lists only in-frame clones, some missing. The table has some 190,000 clones, about 80% seen once; the top ten hold approximately 1.5%. Sequenced: PBMCs. Receptors originate from a young man in good health and CMV-seronegative.

This clone was found once. The V gene is TRBV29-1, the J gene TRBJ2-7, with a possible D match to TRBD1 (5 bases). Trimming stripped 2 bases from V and 6 bases from J, with 11 bases between. Looked up from germline, CDR1 is SQVTM and CDR2 is ANQGSEA. The CDR3 has 12 residues. CDR3 in amino acids: CSVEHPRGEQYF. The CDR3 DNA reads as TGCAGCGTTGAACATCCTAGGGGCGAGCAGTACTTC.

This chain connects TRBV18 to TRBJ2-7, with 12 bases fitting TRBD2. The ends lost 4 bases at V and 0 bases at J; junction bases unmatched: 16. This CDR3 region has 20 residues. Germline assignment: CDR1 KGHSH and CDR2 LQKENI. The CDR3 here is CASSLAIIRTSGDISYEQYF. In nucleotides, the CDR3 is TGTGCCAGCTCACTCGCCATCATTCGGACTAGCGGGGACATCTCCTACGAGCAGTACTTC.

The chain joins TRBV11-2 to TRBJ2-4; TRBD2 might be the D (6 bases). Per the germline V gene, CDR1 is SGHAT and CDR2 is FQNNGV. V was trimmed by 6 bases and J by 0 bases, leaving 12 bases between them. This CDR3 is 15 amino acids long. The CDR3 region has the DNA TGTGCCAGCAGTCCCAGCGGGCGAGCCAAAAACATTCAGTACTTC. Translated: CASSPSGRAKNIQYF.

The DNA for the CDR3 is TGTGCCAGCAGCTTCCGACTAGCGGGGGGGGGCACAGATACGCAGTATTTT. Its protein is CASSFRLAGGGTDTQYF. V usage is TRBV7-2 and J usage is TRBJ2-3, with TRBD2 identical over 14 bases. The CDR3 spans 17 residues. The junction had 3 bases not matched to a gene; V was cut back by 3 bases and J by 1 base. Germline loops: CDR1 SGHTA, CDR2 FQGNSA.

The chain carries TRBV4-2 and TRBJ2-1; 8 nucleotides match TRBD2. Germline CDR1 is LGHNA and CDR2 is YNFKEQ. V lost 4 bases to trimming and J lost 4 bases; unmatched junction nucleotides: 15. The CDR3 length is 18 residues. CDR3: CASSPVPGGRGEYNEQFF. The DNA of the CDR3 is TGTGCCAGCAGCCCAGTACCCGGGGGGCGGGGGGAGTACAATGAGCAGTTCTTC.

The CDR3 protein is CASSETRNTIYF. For the CDR3, the DNA is TGTGCCAGCAGTGAAACTAGGAACACCATATATTTT. The genes are TRBV6-1 and TRBJ1-3; D is uncertain. CDR1 is MNHNS, CDR2 SASEGT, per germline. With 2 bases removed from V and 7 bases from J, the gap between germline ends came to 6 bases. CDR3 length: 12 residues.

The chain couples TRBV15 to TRBJ2-3; TRBD1 agrees at 12 bases. Germline trimming cut 3 bases from V and 4 bases from J; bases unmatched to any gene: 14. The CDR3 has 19 residues. The germline gives CDR1 LNHNV, CDR2 YYDKDF (reference sequence). CDR3 amino acids: CATSRVPGQGAGWADTQYF. CDR3 nucleotides: TGTGCCACCAGCAGGGTACCGGGACAGGGGGCGGGTTGGGCAGATACGCAGTATTTT.

The chain recombines TRBV7-9 with TRBJ1-6; TRBD1 is a possible D gene (5 bases). V was pared by 3 bases and J by 7 bases, with 10 bases between. CDR3 length equals 14 residues. Looked up from germline, CDR1 is SEHNR and CDR2 is FQNEAQ (reference sequence). The CDR3 reads CASSFRGSNSPLHF. CDR3 DNA: TGTGCCAGCAGCTTCCGGGGGTCCAATTCACCCCTCCACTTT.

The chain carries TRBV4-2 and TRBJ1-4, with 7 bases aligning to TRBD1. Germline V gives CDR1 LGHNA, CDR2 YNFKEQ. The trim removed 6 bases at V and 3 bases at J, leaving 7 bases unmatched. The CDR3 is 15 amino acids. The CDR3 DNA is TGTGCCAGCAGTCCAACCGGGACAGCTAATGAAAAACTGTTTTTT. Amino acids: CASSPTGTANEKLFF.

The rearrangement uses TRBV2 and TRBJ2-7; a weak D match, TRBD1 (6 bases). V lost 6 bases, J lost 2 bases, and 14 bases lay in between. CDR3 length equals 14 residues. Germline V lookup: CDR1 SNHLY, CDR2 FYNNEI. This CDR3 is CASRSAGVPYEQYF. The DNA of the CDR3 is TGTGCCAGCAGGTCAGCAGGGGTTCCCTACGAGCAGTACTTC.

This chain uses TRBV11-2 with TRBJ1-3; no firm D call. The CDR3 runs 14 residues. Germline CDR1 is SGHAT and CDR2 is FQNNGV. Trimming stripped 3 bases from V and 7 bases from J, with 13 bases between. DNA for the CDR3: TGTGCCAGCAGCTTCCCCCCCATCCGGAACACCATATATTTT. This translates into CASSFPPIRNTIYF.

This clone showed up many times. This chain links TRBV6-5 with TRBJ2-2; the D is unclear. V gave up 7 bases and J gave up 1 base, with 10 bases separating them. Germline V gives CDR1 MNHEY, CDR2 SVGAGI. This CDR3 contains 14 residues. CDR3 DNA: TGTGCCAGCAAAAAGCGCAGGAACACCGGGGAGCTGTTTTTT. It is translated as CASKKRRNTGELFF.

Note on this clone: This CDR3 is also generated by other DNA sequences in the sample. CDR3 nucleotides: TGCAGCGTTGAGGACAGGGGGAACTATGGCTACACCTTC. The encoded protein is CSVEDRGNYGYTF. This rearrangement joins TRBV29-1 to TRBJ1-2; 10 nucleotides line up with TRBD1. The V and J ends lost 3 bases and 2 bases, in that order; junction bases with no gene match: 0. There are 13 residues in the CDR3. The V gene's germline CDR1 is SQVTM and CDR2 ANQGSEA.

This chain uses TRBV14 with TRBJ2-1, with D unresolved. The V gene lost 4 bases and the J gene lost 0 bases, with 16 bases spanning the gap. CDR1 SGHDN and CDR2 FVKESK come from the germline V gene. CDR3 size: 17 residues. In nucleotides, the CDR3 is TGTGCCAGCAGCCGCGAAAGAGGCGGATTCTCCTACAATGAGCAGTTCTTC. This codes for CASSRERGGFSYNEQFF.

This clone occurred a few times. This chain uses TRBV5-4 with TRBJ2-3; 14 positions agree with TRBD2. The CDR3 runs to 18 residues. Germline CDR1 SGHNT, CDR2 YYREEE (reference sequence). V dropped 4 bases and J dropped 0; count of bases not matched to a gene: 7. For the CDR3, the DNA is TGTGCCAGCAGCCCTGAAGGGACTAGCGGGAGCAGCACAGATACGCAGTATTTT. This sequence encodes CASSPEGTSGSSTDTQYF. The complete variable domain, with remaining parts taken from reference TRBV5-4 and TRBJ2-3, reads ETGVTQSPTHLIKTRGQQVTLRCSSQSGHNTVSWYQQALGQGPQFIFQYYREEENGRGNFPPRFSGLQFPNYSSELNVNALELDDSALYLCASSPEGTSGSSTDTQYFGPGTRLTVL.

The rearrangement uses TRBV6-5 and TRBJ2-2, with 8 positions matching TRBD1. In germline, CDR1 is MNHEY, CDR2 SVGAGI. The CDR3 contains 16 residues. The V segment lost 2 bases and the J segment 6 bases; nucleotides outside the gene matches: 8. DNA for the CDR3: TGTGCCAGCAGTTACCACATTATGGACAGGGCCGGGGAGCTGTTTTTT. This sequence encodes CASSYHIMDRAGELFF.

The rearrangement links TRBV6-5 to TRBJ1-2; D is perhaps TRBD1 (5 bases). CDR1 and CDR2 (germline): MNHEY, SVGAGI. Trimming pared 6 bases from V and 4 bases from J, leaving 18 bases between. This CDR3 region has 15 residues. DNA of the CDR3: TGTGCCAGCAGCCCAGGAGACAGATTATTCTATGGCTACACCTTC. Amino acids: CASSPGDRLFYGYTF.